Detailed here is one T cell receptor (beta chain). The antigen is not known. The junction had 10 bases not matched to a gene; V was cut back by 4 bases and J by 2 bases. The CDR3 spans 17 residues. The germline V gene encodes CDR1 SGHTA and CDR2 FQGNSA. This entry belongs to a study of T cell responses to AZD1222 COVID-19 vaccine. Clones were sequenced by immunoSEQ multiplex PCR, and TCRdb holds only the in-frame ones, with some missing. The sample has under 150,000 clones, around 83% seen once. Study-wide results and caveats: Two doses of AZD1222 preceded a rise in Spike-specific TCR breadth and depth. Mostly white British, mostly female donors; authors suggested clonal diversity may be underestimated. Baseline serostatus was positive in only a handful of AZD1222 recipients.

The sequence came from an adult in good health. The chain links TRBV7-2 to TRBJ2-3; the match to TRBD2 covers 9 bases. The starting material was peripheral blood, obtained on day 0 of MenACWY control vaccination. The CDR3 DNA reads as TGTGCCAGCAGCTGGAGAGGAGCGGGGGGACCCACAGATACGCAGTATTTT. It specifies CASSWRGAGGPTDTQYF. Combining the CDR3 with reference TRBV7-2 and TRBJ2-3 gives the whole variable domain GAGVSQSPSNKVTEKGKDVELRCDPISGHTALYWYRQSLGQGLEFLIYFQGNSAPDKSGLPSDRFSAERTGGSVSTLTIQRTQQEDSAVYLCASSWRGAGGPTDTQYFGPGTRLTVL.